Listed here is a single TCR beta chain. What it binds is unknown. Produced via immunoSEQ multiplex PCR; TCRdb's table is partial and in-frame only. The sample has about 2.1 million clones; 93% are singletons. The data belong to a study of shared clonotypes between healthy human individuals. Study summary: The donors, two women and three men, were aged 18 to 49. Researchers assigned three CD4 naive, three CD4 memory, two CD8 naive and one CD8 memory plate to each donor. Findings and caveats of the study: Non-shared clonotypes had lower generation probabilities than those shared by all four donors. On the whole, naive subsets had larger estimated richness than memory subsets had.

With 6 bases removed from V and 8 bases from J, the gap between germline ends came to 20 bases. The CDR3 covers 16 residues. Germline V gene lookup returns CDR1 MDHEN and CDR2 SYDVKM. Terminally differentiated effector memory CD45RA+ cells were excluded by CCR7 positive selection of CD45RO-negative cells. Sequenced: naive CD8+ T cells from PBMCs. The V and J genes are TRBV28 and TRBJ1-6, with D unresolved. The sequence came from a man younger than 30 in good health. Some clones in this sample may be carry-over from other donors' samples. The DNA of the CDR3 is TGTGCCAGCAGACTGGCCCCAGCCGGTCTGTATTCACCCCTCCACTTT. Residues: CASRLAPAGLYSPLHF.